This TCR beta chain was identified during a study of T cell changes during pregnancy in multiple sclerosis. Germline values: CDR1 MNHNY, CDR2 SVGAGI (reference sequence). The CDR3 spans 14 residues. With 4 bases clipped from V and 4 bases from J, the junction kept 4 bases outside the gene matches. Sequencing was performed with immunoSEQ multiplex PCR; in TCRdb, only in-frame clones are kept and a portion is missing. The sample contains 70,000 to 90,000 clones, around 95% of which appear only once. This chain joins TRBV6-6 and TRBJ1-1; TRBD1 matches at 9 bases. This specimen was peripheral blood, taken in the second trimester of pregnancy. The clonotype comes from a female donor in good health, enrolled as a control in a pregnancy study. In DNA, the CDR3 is TGTGCCAGCAGTTGGGACAGGGAAGCCACTGAAGCTTTCTTT. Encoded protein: CASSWDREATEAFF.